Below, one T cell receptor (beta chain) is given with its context. What antigen it recognizes has not been identified. Per-base qualities were not stored, and no clone one base away is much larger. Receptors were amplified or captured by 5' RACE. The sequencing machine was an Illumina HiSeq 2000. Template switching added a universal primer binding site, and the final cDNA carried a unique molecular identifier that allowed TCR cDNA molecules to be counted accurately. Specific primers in the conserved constant-segment region were used to synthesize first-strand cDNA for the TCR alpha and beta chains. To control for contamination, every cDNA library carried two barcodes: a SMART-Mk sample barcode plus Illumina barcodes. TruSeq adapter sequences, together with Illumina sample barcodes, were added in two successive PCR steps. The TCR alpha and beta cDNA libraries were sequenced on the Illumina HiSeq platform using custom primers. The source study handled its data this way. Unique molecular identifiers were extracted from raw reads with MiGEC, and CDR3 positions were determined with MiXCR. Recombination models were inferred per individual with the repgenHMM and IGoR tools using an EM algorithm. The analysis of shared clonotypes was done with the tcR package in R, with sharing normalized by the product of cloneset sizes. To study raw recombination free of thymic and clonal selection effects, out-of-frame nonproductive sequences were analyzed. Clones were called with MiXCR by TCRdb after fastp trimmed the public reads at Q25, and only in-frame beta chains were retained. Under each unique CDR3 protein, matching rows form one entry showing the most common genes and DNA. These V and J calls rely on TCRdb rather than the paper's analysis. The table for this sample lists approximately 680,000 distinct CDR3 sequences; around 7.5% of them were counted only once. Of the sample, 1.6% falls within the top ten clones.

The sample originates from a study of identical twins (TCRdb year 2016). At the level of the whole study: To test whether fetal clonotypes persist, the study used deep sequencing on TCR alpha and beta repertoires from monozygotic twins, unrelated adults of various ages, and cord blood. To rule out contamination, the twin experiments were replicated at different times with different library preparation protocols.

What the research found in general, with its limitations: Because the same donors could not be followed over many years, conclusions were based on cross-sectional statistical analysis. In monozygotic twins, recombination models systematically underestimated out-of-frame TCR alpha sharing, but the models matched the sharing seen between unrelated individuals. The excess sharing between twins in beta out-of-frame sequences was weaker because fewer shared sequences reduced the signal-to-noise ratio. Invariant T cells such as MAIT and iNKT could partly confound zero-insertion analyses, although diverse VJ usage argued against such confounding for most clonotypes. Out-of-frame TCR alpha sequences shared between twins showed an excess of low generation-probability sequences compared with coincidental sharing between unrelated individuals. Abundant cord blood beta clonotypes had fewer insertions, young adult naive repertoires showed a similar but weaker trend, and memory repertoires showed no such trend.

Every donor in the study was a healthy Caucasian. The twin cohort consisted of three pairs of female monozygotic twins, all aged about 18 to 30 years. The RNA used for TCR libraries was isolated from peripheral blood mononuclear cells. V is cut back by 2 bases and J by 2 bases, with 2 bases in the junction unmatched. Its CDR3 holds 14 amino acids, cysteine through phenylalanine. Just the 42-base CDR3 DNA is kept, in frame starting at base 1. Sequences MNHEY (CDR1) and SVGAGI (CDR2) are obtained from the germline V gene. The same data also went into a second study, on yellow fever vaccine responses in identical twins. That second report states: According to the authors, the vaccine-induced T cell response in identical twins seemed to be partly convergent and partly specific to each individual. The study precisely tracked vaccine-responding T cell clones in identical twins.

The clonotype was recovered from a woman in her late teens or twenties in good health. Material: PBMCs. The V and J segments used are TRBV6-5 and TRBJ2-5, with TRBD2 identical over 7 junction bases. The bases read TGTGCCAGCAGTTACGCGGGAGAACAAGAGACCCAGTACTTC. This is translated as CASSYAGEQETQYF.